The subject of this entry is one T cell receptor (beta chain). Antigen specificity is unknown. The germline V gene encodes CDR1 SGHDT and CDR2 YYEEEE. Trimming pared 3 bases from V and 5 bases from J, leaving 16 bases between. CDR3 length: 15 amino acids. This specimen belongs to a study of OX40 agonist ivuxolimab in advanced cancers. Whole-study findings and limits: Antigen targets of the expanded peripheral T cells went undetermined.

Method: immunoSEQ multiplex PCR; TCRdb's copy keeps in-frame clones and lacks some. The sample lists over 65,000 clones; around 83% were seen once. This material consisted of CD4+ or CD8+ T cells sorted from blood, taken in a trial of the OX40 agonist ivuxolimab. This clonotype originated in an adult with an advanced solid tumor such as melanoma, head and neck, liver or kidney cancer. The chain combines TRBV5-6 with TRBJ2-3; D might be TRBD1 (7 bases). This CDR3 reads CASSSRARGEDTQYF. CDR3 nucleotide sequence: TGTGCCAGCAGCTCTAGGGCCAGGGGGGAAGATACGCAGTATTTT.